This record covers a single TCR beta chain. What it binds is not known. This sample was included in a study of cytomegalovirus exposure and HLA in healthy donors. The PCR made use of 60 Vbeta and 13 Jbeta primers. Only in-frame clones appear in the TCRdb table, and some are missing; sequencing was by immunoSEQ multiplex PCR. The table lists roughly 160,000 clones, roughly 77% of them singletons. Study-level findings and limits: Relative to the roughly 640-donor mean, N-insertions were reportedly fewer in an Asian-associated ancestry cluster in a later analysis.

Germline V gives CDR1 SGHTA, CDR2 FQGNSA. This CDR3 is built from 17 residues. With 4 bases clipped from V and 5 bases from J, the junction kept 15 bases outside the gene matches. The receptor was derived from a woman in her 50s in good health and CMV-seropositive. V gene TRBV7-2 combines with J gene TRBJ2-7; 9 nucleotides agree with TRBD2. Sequenced sample: PBMCs. This CDR3 is CASSSQPGSGRANEQYF. Here the CDR3 DNA reads TGTGCCAGCAGCTCTCAGCCGGGTAGCGGGAGAGCCAACGAGCAGTACTTC.